This T cell receptor (beta chain) emerged from a study of blood T cell repertoires in COVID-19. About the research overall: Donors in the United States, Italy and Spain gave samples during acute or convalescent COVID-19. In each case, the material was cDNA or gDNA derived from T cells, B-cell-depleted T cells, or PBMCs.

Generated by immunoSEQ multiplex PCR, the TCRdb table keeps only in-frame clones and is missing some. The sample gives some 160,000 clones, approximately 84% of which show up once; over 11% is in the top ten. The CDR3 consists of 13 residues. Germline V lookup: CDR1 MNHNS, CDR2 SASEGT. Trimming cost V 5 bases and J 3 bases, with 10 bases left between them. This rearrangement joins TRBV6-1 to TRBJ1-2; unclear D gene. This sequence was found in a woman aged 80 or over with acute or convalescent COVID-19. The sequenced sample was peripheral blood. DNA for the CDR3: TGTGCCAGCAGTTCCCCGGGATACTATGGCTACACCTTC. Protein product: CASSSPGYYGYTF.